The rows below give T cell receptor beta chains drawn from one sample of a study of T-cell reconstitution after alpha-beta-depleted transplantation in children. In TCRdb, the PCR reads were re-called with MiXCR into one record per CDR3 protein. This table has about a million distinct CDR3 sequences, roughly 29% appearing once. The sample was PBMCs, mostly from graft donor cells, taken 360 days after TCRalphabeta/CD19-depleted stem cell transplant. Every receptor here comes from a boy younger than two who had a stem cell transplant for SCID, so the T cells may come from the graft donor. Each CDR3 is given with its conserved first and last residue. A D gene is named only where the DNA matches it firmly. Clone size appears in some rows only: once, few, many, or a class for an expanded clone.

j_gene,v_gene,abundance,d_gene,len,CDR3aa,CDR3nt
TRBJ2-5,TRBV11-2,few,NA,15,CASSSSAGIRETQYF,TGTGCCAGCAGCTCCTCGGCAGGGATTAGGGAGACCCAGTACTTC
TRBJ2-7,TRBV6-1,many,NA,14,CASSPRGRGYEQYF,TGTGCCAGCAGCCCCCGGGGGCGCGGCTACGAGCAGTACTTC
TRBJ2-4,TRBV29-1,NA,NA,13,CSVPGPTKNIQYF,TGCAGCGTCCCGGGACCCACCAAAAACATTCAGTACTTC
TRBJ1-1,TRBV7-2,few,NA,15,CASSYRRSLNTEAFF,TGTGCCAGCAGCTATAGGCGCAGTTTGAACACTGAAGCTTTCTTT
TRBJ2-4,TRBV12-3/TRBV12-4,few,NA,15,CASRVGEWVKNIQYF,TGTGCCAGCAGGGTAGGGGAATGGGTCAAAAACATTCAGTACTTC
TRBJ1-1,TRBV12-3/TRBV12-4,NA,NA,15,CASSSQTVMNTEAFF,TGTGCCAGCAGTTCCCAGACAGTTATGAACACTGAAGCTTTCTTT
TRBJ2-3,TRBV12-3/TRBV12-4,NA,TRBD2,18,CASSLDRLAVTLTDTQYF,TGTGCCAGCAGTTTGGATCGACTAGCGGTTACTTTGACAGATACGCAGTATTTT
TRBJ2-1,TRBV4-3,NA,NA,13,CASSQARRVEQFF,TGCGCCAGCAGCCAAGCGAGGCGAGTTGAGCAGTTCTTC
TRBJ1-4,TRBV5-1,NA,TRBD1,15,CASSSGDSRFEKLFF,TGCGCCAGCAGCTCGGGGGACAGCCGGTTTGAAAAACTGTTTTTT
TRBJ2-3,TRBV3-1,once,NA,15,CASRRRSAHTDTQYF,TGTGCCAGCAGACGCAGGAGCGCACACACAGATACGCAGTATTTT
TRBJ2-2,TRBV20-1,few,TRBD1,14,CSARRDRTTGELFF,TGCAGTGCTAGAAGGGACAGGACCACCGGGGAGCTGTTTTTT
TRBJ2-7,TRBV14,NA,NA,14,CASSQGGFPYEQYF,TGTGCCAGCAGCCAAGGGGGGTTTCCCTACGAGCAGTACTTC
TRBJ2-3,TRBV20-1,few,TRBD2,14,CSGPLAGEADTQYF,TGCAGTGGCCCCCTAGCGGGGGAGGCAGATACGCAGTATTTT
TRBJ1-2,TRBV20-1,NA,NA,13,CSAYGGSNYGYTF,TGCAGTGCTTACGGGGGTTCTAACTATGGCTACACCTTC
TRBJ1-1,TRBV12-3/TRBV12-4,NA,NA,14,CASSLGIMNTEAFF,TGTGCCAGCAGTTTGGGCATTATGAACACTGAAGCTTTCTTT
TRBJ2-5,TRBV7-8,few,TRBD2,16,CASSQFSGGDQETQYF,TGTGCCAGCAGCCAATTTAGCGGGGGGGATCAAGAGACCCAGTACTTC